A single sample gave rise to the 10 T cell receptor beta chains below, sequenced in a study of post-analysis software for immune sequencing data. These receptors lack a known antigen. Study results and caveats: Roughly 5 TRBV segments, TRBV5-6, TRBV5-1 and TRBV20-1 among them, were found more frequent in patients than controls.

Unique molecular identifiers tagged the TCR beta cDNA libraries. TCRdb re-derived calls from the PCR reads in MiXCR, one entry per CDR3 protein. The table records around 770,000 distinct CDR3 sequences, about half of them present only once. Sequenced: blood. The receptors originated from a girl under 18 with multiple sclerosis.

About this clonotype: Relative to the germline gene, one junction end is altered; a read error may explain this. The rearrangement uses TRBV12-3 or TRBV12-4 and TRBJ2-7, with D unclear. The CDR3 is 15 amino acids. The CDR3 region is CVSSSSWKSSYEQYF. Written as DNA, the CDR3 is TGTGTCAGCAGTTCGTCCTGGAAGAGCTCCTACGAGCAGTACTTC.

The V call is TRBV20-1, the J call TRBJ2-7, with TRBD2 matching over 7 bases. V lost 6 bases to trimming and J lost 1 base; unmatched junction nucleotides: 12. Germline V gene data show CDR1 as DFQATT and CDR2 as SNEGSKA (reference sequence). The CDR3 loop spans 15 amino acids. CDR3 sequence: CSAPNSGLASYEQYF. The DNA for the CDR3 is TGCAGTGCCCCGAATAGCGGGCTTGCTTCCTACGAGCAGTACTTC.

The chain carries TRBV12-3 or TRBV12-4 and TRBJ2-1; D possibly corresponds to TRBD2 (6 bases). There are 13 residues in the CDR3. V was trimmed by 7 bases and J by 7 bases, leaving 14 bases between them. This CDR3 reads CASTLTGLNEQFF. The CDR3 bases are TGTGCCAGCACCCTCACTGGACTAAATGAGCAGTTCTTC.

The chain recombines TRBV12-3 or TRBV12-4 with TRBJ2-2; perhaps TRBD1 as D (5 bases). The V end lost 4 bases, the J end lost 3 bases, and 24 bases lay between the germline ends. The CDR3 is 19 residues long. CDR3 in amino acids: CASSYPNPRQGEDTGELFF. The CDR3 DNA reads as TGTGCCAGCAGTTATCCCAACCCCCGCCAGGGTGAGGACACCGGGGAGCTGTTTTTT.

V is TRBV4-3 and J is TRBJ2-1; D assignment may be TRBD1 or TRBD2 (5 bases each). Germline CDR1 and CDR2: LGHNA and YSLEER. CDR3 size: 15 residues. V lost 1 base to trimming and J lost 7 bases, with 14 bases between them. CDR3 nucleotide sequence: TGCGCCAGCAGCCAAGTAGGGACGGGGCGGAATGAGCAGTTCTTC. Amino acid sequence: CASSQVGTGRNEQFF.

This clonotype was found once. V usage is TRBV27 and J usage is TRBJ2-5; D is possibly TRBD1 (5 bases). Germline V gene data show CDR1 as MNHEY and CDR2 as SMNVEV (reference sequence). This CDR3 is built from 14 residues. Between the trimmed V and J ends, which lost 4 bases and 4 bases, there was a span of 13 bases. CDR3 amino acids: CASSSQGPRETQYF. The CDR3 DNA is TGTGCCAGCAGTTCGCAGGGTCCTCGAGAGACCCAGTACTTC.

The gene calls are TRBV25-1 and TRBJ2-3, with 13 bases lining up with TRBD2. The V and J ends lost 3 bases and 10 bases, in that order; junction bases with no gene match: 13. The CDR3 has 17 amino acids. Germline CDR1 MGHDK, CDR2 SYGVNS. Here the CDR3 DNA reads TGTGCCAGCAGTGATTCGGGACTAGCGGGGCCTAGAGTTCCGCAGTATTTT. Protein sequence: CASSDSGLAGPRVPQYF.

A word on this clonotype: Its ends do not fully match the called genes, so a read error is possible. The chain has TRBV7-9 and TRBJ2-7; 11 bases are shared with TRBD1. This CDR3 comprises 15 residues. Germline V gives CDR1 SEHNR, CDR2 FQNEAQ (reference sequence). CDR3 nucleotides: TGTGCCTGCAGCCCGGGGACAGGGGGGGCGAGAGAGCAGTACTTC. Its translation is CACSPGTGGAREQYF.

The chain carries TRBV20-1 and TRBJ1-4; TRBD1 agrees at 8 bases. V lost 1 base to trimming and J lost 7 bases; unmatched junction nucleotides: 2. CDR3 length: 13 residues. Germline lookup yields CDR1 DFQATT and CDR2 SNEGSKA (reference sequence). The CDR3 is CSARGGTGEKLFF. The CDR3 coding sequence is TGCAGTGCTAGAGGTGGGACAGGTGAAAAACTGTTTTTT.

V and J are TRBV30 and TRBJ2-4; D gene ambiguous. The closer fit of TRBJ2-7 to the DNA end suggests the J call may be wrong. The germline CDR1 and CDR2 sequences are GTSNPN and SVGIG (reference sequence). This CDR3 comprises 12 residues. The DNA for the CDR3 is TGTGCCTGGGCTCCCCGAGAGGACGAGCAGTACTTC. Amino acids: CAWAPREDEQYF.